Listed below are T cell receptor beta chains from one sample, sequenced in a study of OX40 agonist ivuxolimab in advanced cancers. Data came from immunoSEQ multiplex PCR; TCRdb stores just in-frame clones and leaves some out. The table records roughly 52,000 clones, over 60% of them present only once. Sequences were derived from CD4+ or CD8+ T cells sorted from blood, sampled in a trial of the OX40 agonist ivuxolimab. Source of these receptors: an adult with an advanced solid tumor such as melanoma, head and neck, liver or kidney cancer. The CDR3 runs from the conserved cysteine through the conserved F or W. Fields, in order: J gene, V gene, clone size, CDR3 protein. Clone size is not always given. Where it is, it says once, few, many or a class for expanded clones.

>TRBJ1-2|TRBV10-2|once
CASSVEGSGYTF
>TRBJ1-1|TRBV18|.
CASSSEWGGRTEAFF
>TRBJ1-1|TRBV5-6|.
CASSLFGQGGNTEAFF
>TRBJ1-1|TRBV10-3|.
CAISANADTEAFF
>TRBJ2-1|TRBV2|.
CASSTLAREQFF
>TRBJ2-3|TRBV4-2|.
CASSHGTGGSTDTQYF
>TRBJ2-1|TRBV18|.
CASSQDRGRMDNEQFF
>TRBJ2-3|TRBV5-6|.
CASSFRQGSTDTQYF
>TRBJ1-1|TRBV6-5|.
CASSPVTGVTEAFF
>TRBJ2-5|TRBV4-1|.
CASSQVVVGLIQETQYF
>TRBJ2-1|TRBV7-9|.
CASSLRSGQGSNEQFF
>TRBJ2-3|TRBV5-4|once
CASSLERESGSTQYF
>TRBJ2-2|TRBV7-9|.
CASSFRGKGANTGELFF
>TRBJ1-3|TRBV13|.
CASSAYQGIGNTIYF
>TRBJ2-5|TRBV27|.
CASSLTRGGRRETQYF
>TRBJ2-3|TRBV5-4|once
CASSWPGTSGTDTQYF
>TRBJ2-3|TRBV21-1|.
CASSKGGRPPGRTDTQYF
>TRBJ1-2|TRBV21-1|.
CASSKTAYGYTF
>TRBJ1-5|TRBV15|medium-sized
CATSRDQGNQPQHF
>TRBJ2-5|TRBV10-2|few
CACSREVQETQYF
>TRBJ2-1|TRBV19|.
CASSSNSESSYNEQFF
>TRBJ2-5|TRBV11-2|once
CASSLTETQYF
>TRBJ2-7|TRBV7-9|once
CASSSLGGQVLYYEQYF
>TRBJ2-1|TRBV5-1|.
CASSSGTGRLHEQFF
>TRBJ2-2|TRBV6-1|once
CASLRTGINTGELFF
>TRBJ1-4|TRBV12-5|once
CASGPGTVDEKLFF
>TRBJ2-1|TRBV6-5|.
CASSKGTSEYNEQFF
>TRBJ2-3|TRBV7-2|.
CASSLASGRKMDTQYF